This entry concerns a single T cell receptor beta chain. The sample belongs to a study of blood T cell repertoires in COVID-19. Turning to the study itself: COVID-19 samples from acute and convalescent phases originated in the United States, Italy and Spain.

Germline lookup yields CDR1 SGHAT and CDR2 FQDESV (reference sequence). The CDR3 consists of 16 residues. J gave up 1 base and V 4 bases, and 8 bases lay outside the gene matches. Libraries were prepared by immunoSEQ multiplex PCR; TCRdb keeps only in-frame clonotypes and omits some of them. In the table there are 540,000 or so clones, approximately 88% of which are singletons. Sequenced: peripheral blood. This TCR was sampled from a woman aged 50 to 60 with COVID-19, enrolled during active disease. This chain connects TRBV11-1 to TRBJ2-3, with 7 positions matching TRBD2. The CDR3 DNA is TGTGCCAGCAGCTCGAGGGTCCGGGGGGGCACAGATACGCAGTATTTT. This translates into CASSSRVRGGTDTQYF.